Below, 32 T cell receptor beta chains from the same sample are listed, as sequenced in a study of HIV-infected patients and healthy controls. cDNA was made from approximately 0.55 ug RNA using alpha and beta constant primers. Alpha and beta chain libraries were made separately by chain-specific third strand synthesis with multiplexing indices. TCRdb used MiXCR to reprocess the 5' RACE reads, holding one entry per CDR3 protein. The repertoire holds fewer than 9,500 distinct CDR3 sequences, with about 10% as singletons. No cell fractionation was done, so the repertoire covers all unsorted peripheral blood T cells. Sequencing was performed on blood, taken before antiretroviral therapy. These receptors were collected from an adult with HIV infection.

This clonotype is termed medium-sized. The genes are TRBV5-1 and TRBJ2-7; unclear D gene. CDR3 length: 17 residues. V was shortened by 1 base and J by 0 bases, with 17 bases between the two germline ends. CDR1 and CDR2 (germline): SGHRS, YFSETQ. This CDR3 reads CASSLLSLTLDSYEQYF. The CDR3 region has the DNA TGCGCCAGCAGCTTGCTATCTCTAACCCTAGACTCCTACGAGCAGTACTTC.

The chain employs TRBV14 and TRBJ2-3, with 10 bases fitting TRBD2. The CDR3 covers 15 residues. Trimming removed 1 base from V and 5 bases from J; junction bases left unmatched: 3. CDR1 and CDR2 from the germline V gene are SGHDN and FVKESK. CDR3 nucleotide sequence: TGTGCCAGCAGCCAAGTAGGACTAGCGGAAGATACGCAGTATTTT. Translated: CASSQVGLAEDTQYF.

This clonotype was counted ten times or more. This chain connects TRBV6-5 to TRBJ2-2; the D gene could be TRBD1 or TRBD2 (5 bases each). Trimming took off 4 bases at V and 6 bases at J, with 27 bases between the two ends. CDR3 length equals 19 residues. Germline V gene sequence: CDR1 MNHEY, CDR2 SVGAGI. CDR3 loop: CASSFNYFDTLRGAGELFF. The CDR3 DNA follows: TGTGCCAGCAGTTTCAACTATTTCGACACCCTGAGGGGCGCCGGGGAGCTGTTTTTT.

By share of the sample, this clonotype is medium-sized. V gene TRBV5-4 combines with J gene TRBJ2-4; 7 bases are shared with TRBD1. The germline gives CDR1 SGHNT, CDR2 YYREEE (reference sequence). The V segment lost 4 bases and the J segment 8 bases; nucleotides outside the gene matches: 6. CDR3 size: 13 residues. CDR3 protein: CASSQRGPDIQYF. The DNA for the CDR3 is TGTGCCAGCAGCCAGAGGGGGCCAGACATTCAGTACTTC.

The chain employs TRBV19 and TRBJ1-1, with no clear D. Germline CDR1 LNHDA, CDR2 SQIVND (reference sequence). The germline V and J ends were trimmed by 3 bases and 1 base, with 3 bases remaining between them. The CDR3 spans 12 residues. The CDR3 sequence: CASSIENTEAFF. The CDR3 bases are TGTGCCAGTAGTATTGAGAACACTGAAGCTTTCTTT. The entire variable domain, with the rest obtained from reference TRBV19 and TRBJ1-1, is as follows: DGGITQSPKYLFRKEGQNVTLSCEQNLNHDAMYWYRQDPGQGLRLIYYSQIVNDFQKGDIAEGYSVSREKKESFPLTVTSAQKNPTAFYLCASSIENTEAFFGQGTRLTVV.

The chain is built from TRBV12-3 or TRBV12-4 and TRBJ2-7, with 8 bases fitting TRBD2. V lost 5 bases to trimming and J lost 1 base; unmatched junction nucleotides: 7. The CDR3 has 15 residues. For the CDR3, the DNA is TGTGCCAGCAGTCCCTTTAGCGGGACATCCTACGAGCAGTACTTC. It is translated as CASSPFSGTSYEQYF.

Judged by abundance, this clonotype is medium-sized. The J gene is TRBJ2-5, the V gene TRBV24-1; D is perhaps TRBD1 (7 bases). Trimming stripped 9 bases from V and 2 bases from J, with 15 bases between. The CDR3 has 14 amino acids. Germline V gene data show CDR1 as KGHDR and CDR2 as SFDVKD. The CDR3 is CATGGTEKQETQYF. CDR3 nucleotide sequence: TGTGCCACCGGGGGGACAGAGAAACAAGAGACCCAGTACTTC.

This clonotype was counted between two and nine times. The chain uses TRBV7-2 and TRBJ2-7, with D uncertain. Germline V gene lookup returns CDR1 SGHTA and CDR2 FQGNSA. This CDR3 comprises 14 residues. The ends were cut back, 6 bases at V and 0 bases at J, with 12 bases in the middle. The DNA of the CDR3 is TGTGCCAGCAGAGGTCCTTCCAGCTCCTACGAGCAGTACTTC. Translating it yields CASRGPSSSYEQYF.

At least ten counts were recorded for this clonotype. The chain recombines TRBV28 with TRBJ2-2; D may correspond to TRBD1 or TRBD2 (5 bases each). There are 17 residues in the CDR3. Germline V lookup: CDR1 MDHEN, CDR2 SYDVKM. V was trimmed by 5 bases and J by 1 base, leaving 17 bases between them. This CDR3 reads CASSAPMGEGNTGELFF. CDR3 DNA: TGTGCCAGCAGTGCTCCCATGGGGGAAGGGAACACCGGGGAGCTGTTTTTT.

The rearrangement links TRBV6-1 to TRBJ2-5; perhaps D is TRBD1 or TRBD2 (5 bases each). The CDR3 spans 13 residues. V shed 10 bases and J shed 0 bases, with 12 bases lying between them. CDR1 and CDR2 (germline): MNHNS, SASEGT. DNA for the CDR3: TGTGCCATGGGACCATCGTACCAAGAGACCCAGTACTTC. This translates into CAMGPSYQETQYF.

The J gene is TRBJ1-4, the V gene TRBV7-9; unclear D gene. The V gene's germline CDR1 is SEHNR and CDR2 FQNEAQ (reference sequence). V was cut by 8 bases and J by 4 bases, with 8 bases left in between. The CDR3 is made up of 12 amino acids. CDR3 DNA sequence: TGTGCCAGCGCACTGGATAATGAAAAACTGTTTTTT. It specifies CASALDNEKLFF.

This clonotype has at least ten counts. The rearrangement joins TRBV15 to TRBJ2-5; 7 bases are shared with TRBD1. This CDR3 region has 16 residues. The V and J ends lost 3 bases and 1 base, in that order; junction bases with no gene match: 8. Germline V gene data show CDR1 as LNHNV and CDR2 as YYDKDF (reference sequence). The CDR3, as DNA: TGTGCCACCAGCAGGACCGGGACAGCTGGCCAAGAGACCCAGTACTTC. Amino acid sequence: CATSRTGTAGQETQYF.

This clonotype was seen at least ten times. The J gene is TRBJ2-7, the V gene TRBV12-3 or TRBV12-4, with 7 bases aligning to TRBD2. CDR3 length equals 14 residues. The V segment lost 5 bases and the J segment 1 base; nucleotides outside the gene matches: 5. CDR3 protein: CASSPFGGSYEQYF. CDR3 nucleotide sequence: TGTGCCAGCAGTCCCTTCGGGGGGTCCTACGAGCAGTACTTC.

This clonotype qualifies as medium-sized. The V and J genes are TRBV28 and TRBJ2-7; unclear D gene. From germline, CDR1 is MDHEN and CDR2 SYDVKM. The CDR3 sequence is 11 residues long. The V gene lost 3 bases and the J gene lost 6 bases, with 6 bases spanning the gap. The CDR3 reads CASSLGFEQYF. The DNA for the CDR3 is TGTGCCAGCAGTTTGGGGTTCGAGCAGTACTTC.

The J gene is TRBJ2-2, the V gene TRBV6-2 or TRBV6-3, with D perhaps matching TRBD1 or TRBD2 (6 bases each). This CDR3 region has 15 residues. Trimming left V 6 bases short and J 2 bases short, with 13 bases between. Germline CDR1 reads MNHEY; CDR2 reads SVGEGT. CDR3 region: CASRRGAVNTGELFF. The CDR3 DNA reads TGTGCCAGCAGGAGGGGGGCAGTCAACACCGGGGAGCTGTTTTTT.

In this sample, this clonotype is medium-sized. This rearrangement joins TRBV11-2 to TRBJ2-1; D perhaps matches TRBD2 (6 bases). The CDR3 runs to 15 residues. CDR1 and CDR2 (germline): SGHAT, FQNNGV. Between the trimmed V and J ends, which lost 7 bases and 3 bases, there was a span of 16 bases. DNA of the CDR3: TGTGCCAGCACCCCTGTGGGGAGGCTCTACAATGAGCAGTTCTTC. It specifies CASTPVGRLYNEQFF. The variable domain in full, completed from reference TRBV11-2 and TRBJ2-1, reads EAGVAQSPRYKIIEKRQSVAFWCNPISGHATLYWYQQILGQGPKLLIQFQNNGVVDDSQLPKDRFSAERLKGVDSTLKIQPAKLEDSAVYLCASTPVGRLYNEQFFGPGTRLTVL.

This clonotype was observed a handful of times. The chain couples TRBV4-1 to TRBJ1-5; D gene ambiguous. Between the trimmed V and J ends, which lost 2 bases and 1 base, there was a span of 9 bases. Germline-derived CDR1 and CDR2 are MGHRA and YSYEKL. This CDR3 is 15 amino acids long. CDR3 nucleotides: TGCGCCAGCAGCCAACAGGTAGGAAGCAATCAGCCCCAGCATTTT. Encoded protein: CASSQQVGSNQPQHF.

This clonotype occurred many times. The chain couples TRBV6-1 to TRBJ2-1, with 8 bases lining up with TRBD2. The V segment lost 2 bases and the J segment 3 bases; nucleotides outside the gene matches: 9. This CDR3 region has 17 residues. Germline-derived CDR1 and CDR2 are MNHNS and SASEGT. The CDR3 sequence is CASSEKRGPPLYNEQFF. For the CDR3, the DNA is TGTGCCAGCAGTGAAAAGCGGGGGCCCCCCCTCTACAATGAGCAGTTCTTC.

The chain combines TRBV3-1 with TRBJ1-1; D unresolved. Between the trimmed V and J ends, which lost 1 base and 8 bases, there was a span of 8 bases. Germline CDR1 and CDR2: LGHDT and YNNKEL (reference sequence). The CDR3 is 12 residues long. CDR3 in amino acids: CASSQGTVEAFF. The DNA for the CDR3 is TGTGCCAGCAGCCAAGGGACCGTCGAAGCTTTCTTT.

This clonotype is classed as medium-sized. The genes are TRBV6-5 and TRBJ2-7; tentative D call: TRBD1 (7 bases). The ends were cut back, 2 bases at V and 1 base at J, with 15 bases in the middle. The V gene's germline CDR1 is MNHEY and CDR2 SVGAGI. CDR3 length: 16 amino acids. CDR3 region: CASSYPTRGVSYEQYF. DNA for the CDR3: TGTGCCAGCAGTTACCCGACCAGGGGGGTATCCTACGAGCAGTACTTC.

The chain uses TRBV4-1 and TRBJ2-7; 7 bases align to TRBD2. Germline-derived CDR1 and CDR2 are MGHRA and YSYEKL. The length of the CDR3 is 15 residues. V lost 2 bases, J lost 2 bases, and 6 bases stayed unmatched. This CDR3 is CASSQWDYTTYEQYF. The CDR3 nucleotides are TGCGCCAGCAGCCAATGGGACTACACCACCTACGAGCAGTACTTC.

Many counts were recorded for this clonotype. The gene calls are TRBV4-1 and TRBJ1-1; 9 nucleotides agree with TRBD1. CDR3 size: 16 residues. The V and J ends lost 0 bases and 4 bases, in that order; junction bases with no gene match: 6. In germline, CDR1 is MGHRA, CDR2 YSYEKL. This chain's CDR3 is CASSQDRDRGFTEAFF. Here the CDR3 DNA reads TGCGCCAGCAGCCAAGATCGCGACAGGGGGTTCACTGAAGCTTTCTTT.

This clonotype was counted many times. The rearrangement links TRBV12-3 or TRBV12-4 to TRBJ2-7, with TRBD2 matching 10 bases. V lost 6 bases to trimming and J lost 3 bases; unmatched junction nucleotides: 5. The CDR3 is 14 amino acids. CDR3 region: CASSRVAGGYEQYF. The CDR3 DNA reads TGTGCCAGCAGCCGGGTAGCGGGAGGCTACGAGCAGTACTTC.

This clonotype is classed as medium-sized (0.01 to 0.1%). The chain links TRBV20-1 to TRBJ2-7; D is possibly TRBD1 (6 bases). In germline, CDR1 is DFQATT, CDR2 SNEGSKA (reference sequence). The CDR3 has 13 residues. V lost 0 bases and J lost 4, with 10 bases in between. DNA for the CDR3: TGCAGTGCTAGAGAGGGGACACCTTACGAGCAGTACTTC. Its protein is CSAREGTPYEQYF.

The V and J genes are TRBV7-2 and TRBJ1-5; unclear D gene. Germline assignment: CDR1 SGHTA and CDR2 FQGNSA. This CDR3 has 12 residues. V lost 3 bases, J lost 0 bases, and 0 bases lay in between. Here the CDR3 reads CASSFSNQPQHF. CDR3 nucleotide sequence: TGTGCCAGCAGCTTTAGCAATCAGCCCCAGCATTTT. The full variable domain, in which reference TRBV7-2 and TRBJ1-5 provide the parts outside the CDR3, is GAGVSQSPSNKVTEKGKDVELRCDPISGHTALYWYRQSLGQGLEFLIYFQGNSAPDKSGLPSDRFSAERTGGSVSTLTIQRTQQEDSAVYLCASSFSNQPQHFGDGTRLSIL.

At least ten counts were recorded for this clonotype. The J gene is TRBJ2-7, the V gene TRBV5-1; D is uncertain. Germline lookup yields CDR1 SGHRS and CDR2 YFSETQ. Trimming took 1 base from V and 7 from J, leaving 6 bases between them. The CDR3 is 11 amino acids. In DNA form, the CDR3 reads TGCGCCAGCAGCTTGTTTAGGGAGCAGTACTTC. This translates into CASSLFREQYF.

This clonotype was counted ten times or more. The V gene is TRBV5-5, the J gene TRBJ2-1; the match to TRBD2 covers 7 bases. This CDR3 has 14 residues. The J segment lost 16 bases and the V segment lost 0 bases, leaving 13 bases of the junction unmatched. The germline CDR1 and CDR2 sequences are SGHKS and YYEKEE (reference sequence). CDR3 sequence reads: CASSLGTWGGTQFF. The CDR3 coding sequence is TGTGCCAGCAGCTTGGGGACTTGGGGAGGGACGCAATTCTTC.

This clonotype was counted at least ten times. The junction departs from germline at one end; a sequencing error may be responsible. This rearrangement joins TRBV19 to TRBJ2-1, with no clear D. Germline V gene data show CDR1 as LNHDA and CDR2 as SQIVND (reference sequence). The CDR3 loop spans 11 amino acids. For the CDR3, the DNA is TGTGCCAGTAGTATAGCGGAGACCCGGGCGTTC. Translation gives CASSIAETRAF. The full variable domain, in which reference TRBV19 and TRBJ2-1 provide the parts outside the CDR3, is DGGITQSPKYLFRKEGQNVTLSCEQNLNHDAMYWYRQDPGQGLRLIYYSQIVNDFQKGDIAEGYSVSREKKESFPLTVTSAQKNPTAFYLCASSIAETRAFGPGTRLTVL.

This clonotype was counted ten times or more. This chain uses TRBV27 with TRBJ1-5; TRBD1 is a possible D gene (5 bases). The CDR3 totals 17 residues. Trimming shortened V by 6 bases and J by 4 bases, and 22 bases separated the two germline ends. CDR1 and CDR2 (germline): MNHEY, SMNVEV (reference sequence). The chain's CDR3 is CASSFTGARYLNQPQHF. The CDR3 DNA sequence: TGTGCCAGCAGCTTTACAGGCGCCCGCTATTTGAATCAGCCCCAGCATTTT.

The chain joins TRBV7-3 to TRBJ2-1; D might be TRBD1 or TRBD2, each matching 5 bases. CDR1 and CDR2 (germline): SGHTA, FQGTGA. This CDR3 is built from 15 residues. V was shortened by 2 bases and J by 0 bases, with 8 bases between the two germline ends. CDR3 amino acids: CASSLEGSSYNEQFF. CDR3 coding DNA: TGTGCCAGCAGCTTAGAGGGGAGCTCCTACAATGAGCAGTTCTTC.

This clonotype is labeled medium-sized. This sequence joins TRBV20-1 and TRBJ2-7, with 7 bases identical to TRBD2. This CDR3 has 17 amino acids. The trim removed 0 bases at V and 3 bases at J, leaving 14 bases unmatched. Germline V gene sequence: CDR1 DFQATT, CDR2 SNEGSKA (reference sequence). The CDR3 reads CSARDLVLAGPDYEQYF. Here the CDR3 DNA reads TGCAGTGCTAGAGATCTCGTCTTAGCGGGTCCGGACTACGAGCAGTACTTC.

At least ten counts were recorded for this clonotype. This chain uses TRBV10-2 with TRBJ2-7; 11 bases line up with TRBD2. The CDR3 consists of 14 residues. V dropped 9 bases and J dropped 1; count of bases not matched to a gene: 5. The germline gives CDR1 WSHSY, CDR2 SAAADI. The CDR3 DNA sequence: TGCGCCAGTACCGGGACTAGCGGTTCCTACGAGCAGTACTTC. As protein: CASTGTSGSYEQYF.